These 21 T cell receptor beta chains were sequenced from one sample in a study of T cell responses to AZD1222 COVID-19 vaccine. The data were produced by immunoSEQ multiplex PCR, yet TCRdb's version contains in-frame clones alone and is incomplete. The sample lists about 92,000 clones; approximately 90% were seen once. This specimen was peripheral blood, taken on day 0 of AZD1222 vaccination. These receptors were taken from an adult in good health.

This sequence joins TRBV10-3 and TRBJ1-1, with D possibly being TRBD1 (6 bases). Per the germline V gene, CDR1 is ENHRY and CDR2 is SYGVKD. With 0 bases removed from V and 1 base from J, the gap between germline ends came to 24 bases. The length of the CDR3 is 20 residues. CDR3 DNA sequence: TGTGCCATCAGTGAGTCGACTTGGGCCAGGGGAAAAAAAAGGAACACTGAAGCTTTCTTT. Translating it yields CAISESTWARGKKRNTEAFF.

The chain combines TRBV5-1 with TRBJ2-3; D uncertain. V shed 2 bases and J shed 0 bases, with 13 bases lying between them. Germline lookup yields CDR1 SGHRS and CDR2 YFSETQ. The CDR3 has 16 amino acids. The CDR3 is CASSFDQAPSTDTQYF. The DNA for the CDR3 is TGCGCCAGCAGCTTCGACCAGGCCCCTAGCACAGATACGCAGTATTTT.

The CDR3 sequence: CASSQQTGLGNIQYF. For the CDR3, the DNA is TGCGCCAGCAGCCAACAGACAGGGCTGGGAAACATTCAGTACTTC. The V call is TRBV4-3, the J call TRBJ2-4; 7 bases are a match to TRBD1. The CDR3 is made up of 15 amino acids. CDR1 and CDR2 (germline): LGHNA, YSLEER. Unmatched junction bases numbered 7, after V lost 2 bases and J lost 6 bases.

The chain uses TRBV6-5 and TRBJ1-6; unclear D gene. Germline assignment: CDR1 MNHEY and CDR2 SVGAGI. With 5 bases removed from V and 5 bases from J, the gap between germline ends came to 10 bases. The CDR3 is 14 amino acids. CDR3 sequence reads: CASSRIRDNSPLHF. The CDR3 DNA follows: TGTGCCAGCAGTCGCATTAGAGATAATTCACCCCTCCACTTT.

DNA for the CDR3: TGCGCCAGCAGCTTGGGGTCTGAGCGAGATACGCAGTATTTT. Translated, it gives CASSLGSERDTQYF. The chain combines TRBV5-1 with TRBJ2-3; unclear D gene. Germline CDR1 SGHRS, CDR2 YFSETQ. The V end was cut by 0 bases, the J end by 5 bases, with 10 bases between. The CDR3 covers 14 residues.

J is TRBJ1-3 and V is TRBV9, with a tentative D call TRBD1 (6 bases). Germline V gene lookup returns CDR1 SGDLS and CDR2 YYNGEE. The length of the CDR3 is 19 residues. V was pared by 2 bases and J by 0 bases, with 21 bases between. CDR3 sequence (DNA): TGTGCCAGCAGCGTCTGGACTAGCGGGGGGCCAAGCTCTGGAAACACCATATATTTT. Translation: CASSVWTSGGPSSGNTIYF. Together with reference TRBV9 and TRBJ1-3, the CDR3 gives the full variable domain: DSGVTQTPKHLITATGQRVTLRCSPRSGDLSVYWYQQSLDQGLQFLIQYYNGEERAKGNILERFSAQQFPDLHSELNLSSLELGDSALYFCASSVWTSGGPSSGNTIYFGEGSWLTVV.

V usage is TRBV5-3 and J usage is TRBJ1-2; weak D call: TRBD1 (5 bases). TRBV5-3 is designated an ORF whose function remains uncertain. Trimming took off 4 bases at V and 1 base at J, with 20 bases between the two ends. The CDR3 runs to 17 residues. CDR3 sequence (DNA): TGTGCCAGAAGCCCCCCGGAGGGCAGGACAAGTAACTATGGCTACACCTTC. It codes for CARSPPEGRTSNYGYTF.

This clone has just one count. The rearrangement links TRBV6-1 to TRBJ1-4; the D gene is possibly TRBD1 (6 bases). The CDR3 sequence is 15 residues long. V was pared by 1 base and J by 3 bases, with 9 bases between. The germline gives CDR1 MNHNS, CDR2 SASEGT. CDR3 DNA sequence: TGTGCCAGCAGTGAAGTCGGGGGGCCTAATGAAAAACTGTTTTTT. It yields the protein CASSEVGGPNEKLFF.

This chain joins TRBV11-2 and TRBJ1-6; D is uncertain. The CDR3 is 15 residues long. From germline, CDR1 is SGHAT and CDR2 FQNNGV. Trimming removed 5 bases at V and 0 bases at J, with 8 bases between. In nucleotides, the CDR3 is TGTGCCAGCAGCCCGGGGAGCTCCTATAATTCACCCCTCCACTTT. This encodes CASSPGSSYNSPLHF.

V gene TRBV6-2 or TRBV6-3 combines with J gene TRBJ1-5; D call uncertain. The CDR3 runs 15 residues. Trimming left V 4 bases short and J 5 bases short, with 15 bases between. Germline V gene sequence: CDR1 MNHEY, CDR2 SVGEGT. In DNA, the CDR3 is TGTGCCAGCAGTTCCCCCCCAAAGGACTATCAGCCCCAGCATTTT. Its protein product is CASSSPPKDYQPQHF.

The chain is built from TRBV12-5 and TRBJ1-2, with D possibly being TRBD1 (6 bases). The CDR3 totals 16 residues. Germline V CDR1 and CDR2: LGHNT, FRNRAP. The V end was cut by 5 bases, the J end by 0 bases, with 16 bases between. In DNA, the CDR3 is TGTGCTAGTGGTCCCCTGGGGGGCTCTTCTAACTATGGCTACACCTTC. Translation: CASGPLGGSSNYGYTF.

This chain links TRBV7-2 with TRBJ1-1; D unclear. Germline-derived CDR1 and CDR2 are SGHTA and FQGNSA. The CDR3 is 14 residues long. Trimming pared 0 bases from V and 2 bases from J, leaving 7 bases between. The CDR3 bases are TGTGCCAGCAGCTTAGCCCCAGCAAACACTGAAGCTTTCTTT. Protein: CASSLAPANTEAFF.

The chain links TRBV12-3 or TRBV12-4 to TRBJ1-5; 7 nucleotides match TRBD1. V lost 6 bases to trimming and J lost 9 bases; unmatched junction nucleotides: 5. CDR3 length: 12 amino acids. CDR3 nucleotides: TGTGCCAGCAGATCAGGGGGGAGGCCCCAGCATTTT. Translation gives CASRSGGRPQHF.

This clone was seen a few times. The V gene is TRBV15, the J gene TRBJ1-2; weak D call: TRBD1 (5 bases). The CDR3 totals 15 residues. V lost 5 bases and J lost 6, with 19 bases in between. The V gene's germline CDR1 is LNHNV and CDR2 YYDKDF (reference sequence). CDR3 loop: CATSSSGTPVDGYTF. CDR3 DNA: TGTGCCACCAGCTCTTCTGGGACCCCCGTCGATGGCTACACCTTC.

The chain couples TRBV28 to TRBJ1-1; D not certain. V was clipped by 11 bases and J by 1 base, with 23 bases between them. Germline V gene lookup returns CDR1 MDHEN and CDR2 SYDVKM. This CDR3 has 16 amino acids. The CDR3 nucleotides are TGTGCCTCTCTAACCCCGGGGTCAACCCGGAACACTGAAGCTTTCTTT. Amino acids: CASLTPGSTRNTEAFF. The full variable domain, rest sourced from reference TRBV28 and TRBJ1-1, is DVKVTQSSRYLVKRTGEKVFLECVQDMDHENMFWYRQDPGLGLRLIYFSYDVKMKEKGDIPEGYSVSREKKERFSLILESASTNQTSMYLCASLTPGSTRNTEAFFGQGTRLTVV.

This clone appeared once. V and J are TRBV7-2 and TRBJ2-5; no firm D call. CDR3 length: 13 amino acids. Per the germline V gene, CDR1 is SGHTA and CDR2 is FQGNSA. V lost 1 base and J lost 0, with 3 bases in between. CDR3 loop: CASSLVNQETQYF. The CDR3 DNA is TGTGCCAGCAGCTTAGTAAACCAAGAGACCCAGTACTTC.

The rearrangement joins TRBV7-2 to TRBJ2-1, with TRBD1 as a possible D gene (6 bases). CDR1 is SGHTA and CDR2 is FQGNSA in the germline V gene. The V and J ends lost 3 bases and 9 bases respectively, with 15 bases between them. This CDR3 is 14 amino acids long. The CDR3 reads CASSFFQGTGEQFF. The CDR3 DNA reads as TGTGCCAGCAGCTTCTTTCAGGGGACGGGTGAGCAGTTCTTC.

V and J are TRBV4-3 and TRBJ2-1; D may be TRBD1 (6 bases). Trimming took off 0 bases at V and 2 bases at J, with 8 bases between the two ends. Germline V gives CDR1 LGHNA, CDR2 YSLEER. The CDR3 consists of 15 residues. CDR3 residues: CASSQDDRPYNEQFF. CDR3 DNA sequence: TGCGCCAGCAGCCAAGATGACAGGCCCTACAATGAGCAGTTCTTC.

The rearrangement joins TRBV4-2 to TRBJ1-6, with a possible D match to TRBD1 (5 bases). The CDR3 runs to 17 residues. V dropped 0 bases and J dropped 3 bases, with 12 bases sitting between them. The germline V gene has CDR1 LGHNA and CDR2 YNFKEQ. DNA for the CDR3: TGTGCCAGCAGCCAAGATAGAGGGGCGGACTATAATTCACCCCTCCACTTT. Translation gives CASSQDRGADYNSPLHF.

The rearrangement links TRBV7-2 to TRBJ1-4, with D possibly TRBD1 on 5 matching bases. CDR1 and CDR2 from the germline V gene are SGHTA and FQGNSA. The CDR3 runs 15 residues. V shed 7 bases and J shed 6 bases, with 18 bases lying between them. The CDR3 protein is CASTLGLPRDEKLFF. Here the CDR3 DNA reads TGTGCCAGCACCTTGGGACTACCACGGGATGAAAAACTGTTTTTT.

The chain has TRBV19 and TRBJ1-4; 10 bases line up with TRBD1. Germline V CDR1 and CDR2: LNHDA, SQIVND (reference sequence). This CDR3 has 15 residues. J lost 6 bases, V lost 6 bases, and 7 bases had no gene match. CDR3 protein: CASRGQGYVDEKLFF. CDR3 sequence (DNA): TGTGCCAGTAGGGGACAGGGGTATGTCGATGAAAAACTGTTTTTT.